This T cell receptor (beta chain) was documented in a study of CD8 T cells in Susac syndrome. Study background: There were roughly six sequenced Susac syndrome patients with active disease and under ten in remission.

It was with random hexamers that about 0.45 to 1 ug RNA was reverse transcribed. TCRdb reprocessed the immunoSEQ multiplex PCR reads with MiXCR, giving one entry per CDR3 protein. The data hold about 94,000 distinct CDR3 sequences, with around 94% observed a single time. This clonotype appeared a single time. V dropped 6 bases and J dropped 6; count of bases not matched to a gene: 12. CDR3 length equals 15 residues. In germline, CDR1 is SGHVS, CDR2 FQNEAQ. The T cells that were sequenced for TCR beta were CD8+ and CD4+ cells from blood. Each Susac syndrome patient had definite or probable disease by recently defined criteria.

This clonotype was sampled from a human donor with Susac syndrome. Sequencing used CD4+ T cells from PBMCs. This chain links TRBV7-8 with TRBJ1-1, with TRBD1 matching 8 bases. The CDR3 spells CASRLRTGLGPEAFF. In DNA, the CDR3 is TGTGCCAGCAGGTTACGGACAGGGCTGGGCCCTGAAGCTTTCTTT.